Shown below are 16 T cell receptor beta chains from a single sample sequenced in a study of T cell responses to AZD1222 COVID-19 vaccine. Generated by immunoSEQ multiplex PCR, the TCRdb table keeps only in-frame clones and is missing some. This table has roughly 200,000 clones, approximately 92% appearing once. The sample consisted of peripheral blood, taken 28 days after the second dose of the MenACWY control vaccine. The receptors originated from an adult who received the MenACWY meningococcal vaccine as a control.

This clone was observed once. The chain is built from TRBV28 and TRBJ2-4, with D maybe TRBD1 (5 bases). Germline assignment: CDR1 MDHEN and CDR2 SYDVKM. CDR3 size: 14 residues. Trimming removed 4 bases from V and 5 bases from J, with 12 bases in between. The CDR3 nucleotides read TGTGCCAGCAGTTCTCTCCAGGGTCAAAACATTCAGTACTTC. Residues: CASSSLQGQNIQYF.

The chain has TRBV4-3 and TRBJ1-4, with D unresolved. CDR3 length equals 17 residues. Germline V gene sequence: CDR1 LGHNA, CDR2 YSLEER. V was cut by 0 bases and J by 7 bases, with 18 bases left in between. DNA for the CDR3: TGCGCCAGCAGCCAAGATAGGCGACGGAATTGGGGTGAAAAACTGTTTTTT. Residues: CASSQDRRRNWGEKLFF.

The chain joins TRBV2 to TRBJ1-6, with D tentatively TRBD1 (6 bases). This CDR3 has 18 amino acids. Germline V gene sequence: CDR1 SNHLY, CDR2 FYNNEI. V lost 5 bases to trimming and J lost 3 bases, with 20 bases between them. The CDR3 is CASSLLPGQGNYNSPLHF. In nucleotides, the CDR3 is TGTGCCAGCAGTCTGTTACCGGGGCAGGGGAACTATAATTCACCCCTCCACTTT.

The V and J genes are TRBV27 and TRBJ1-1; possible D gene TRBD1, 6 bases. Trimming took 3 bases from V and 5 from J, leaving 13 bases between them. CDR1 and CDR2 (germline): MNHEY, SMNVEV (reference sequence). CDR3 length: 14 amino acids. CDR3 nucleotides: TGTGCCAGCAGTTTCCGGGGGCGGGAAACTGAAGCTTTCTTT. Protein: CASSFRGRETEAFF.

This chain joins TRBV6-5 and TRBJ1-2, with D perhaps matching TRBD1 (5 bases). The ends were cut back, 6 bases at V and 3 bases at J, with 14 bases in the middle. The CDR3 has 14 amino acids. The germline V gene encodes CDR1 MNHEY and CDR2 SVGAGI. The CDR3 DNA sequence: TGTGCCAGCAGCCAAAACAGGCTCTACTATGGCTACACCTTC. Translation: CASSQNRLYYGYTF.

This chain links TRBV4-3 with TRBJ1-2, with TRBD1 matching 10 bases. From germline, CDR1 is LGHNA and CDR2 YSLEER. The CDR3 is made up of 16 amino acids. V lost 2 bases and J lost 5; bases outside the gene matches: 8. CDR3: CASSQTAGTGVYGYTF. The DNA for the CDR3 is TGCGCCAGCAGCCAAACCGCCGGGACAGGGGTTTATGGCTACACCTTC.

V gene TRBV7-2 combines with J gene TRBJ2-3; D possibly corresponds to TRBD2 (5 bases). Germline V gene lookup returns CDR1 SGHTA and CDR2 FQGNSA. This CDR3 comprises 16 residues. The V end lost 5 bases, the J end lost 7 bases, and 22 bases lay between the germline ends. The CDR3 DNA sequence: TGTGCCAGCAGCCGCGAAACTGGACTCCCGCTTAATACGCAGTATTTT. This gives the protein CASSRETGLPLNTQYF.

The table lists this clone with a count of one. V is TRBV6-5 and J is TRBJ1-1; possible D gene TRBD1, 5 bases. V lost 2 bases and J lost 0, with 13 bases in between. The germline CDR1 and CDR2 sequences are MNHEY and SVGAGI. The CDR3 is 16 residues long. In DNA, the CDR3 is TGTGCCAGCAGTTACGGGGCAGCCTTTATGAACACTGAAGCTTTCTTT. Translated, it gives CASSYGAAFMNTEAFF.

The chain recombines TRBV9 with TRBJ1-2; no clear D gene. Per germline, CDR1 SGDLS and CDR2 YYNGEE. Trimming took off 6 bases at V and 7 bases at J, with 10 bases between the two ends. The CDR3 covers 11 residues. CDR3 region: CASNSRGGYTF. The DNA of the CDR3 is TGTGCCAGCAACTCGAGAGGTGGCTACACCTTC.

The DNA for the CDR3 is TGTGCCAGCAGTGAGGGAGGGAACGGCTACACCTTC. Encoded protein: CASSEGGNGYTF. The V and J genes are TRBV2 and TRBJ1-2; D is uncertain. Germline V gene data show CDR1 as SNHLY and CDR2 as FYNNEI. The CDR3 totals 12 residues. Trimming took off 3 bases at V and 8 bases at J, with 10 bases between the two ends.

This chain links TRBV30 with TRBJ1-2; weak D call: TRBD1 (5 bases). CDR3 size: 13 residues. CDR1 GTSNPN and CDR2 SVGIG come from the germline V gene (reference sequence). Trimming removed 3 bases from V and 4 bases from J, with 12 bases in between. The CDR3 DNA reads TGTGCCTGGAGCGGGGGTGGTAGCTATGGCTACACCTTC. Its translation is CAWSGGGSYGYTF.

The chain recombines TRBV3-1 (or the pseudogene TRBV3-2) with TRBJ1-6; D perhaps matches TRBD1 (5 bases). This CDR3 contains 16 residues. The V end lost 1 base, the J end lost 7 bases, and 14 bases lay between the germline ends. Germline loops: CDR1 LGHDT, CDR2 YNNKEL (reference sequence). CDR3 in DNA: TGTGCCAGCAGCCAAGGTGGCGCAGGGCTAAATTCACCCCTCCACTTT. Its protein is CASSQGGAGLNSPLHF.

The rearrangement uses TRBV29-1 and TRBJ2-1, with D tentatively TRBD1 or TRBD2 (5 bases each). Between the trimmed V and J ends, which lost 7 bases and 2 bases, there was a span of 15 bases. CDR3 length: 14 amino acids. CDR1 and CDR2 from the germline V gene are SQVTM and ANQGSEA. In DNA form, the CDR3 reads TGCAGCGAGACCCCTCGGGACCCCTACAATGAGCAGTTCTTC. It encodes CSETPRDPYNEQFF.

The CDR3 region is CASSQGLRQSSPLHF. CDR3 bases: TGTGCCAGCAGCCAAGGGCTTCGGCAGAGTTCACCCCTCCACTTT. The chain has TRBV14 and TRBJ1-6; no definite D call. The CDR3 has 15 amino acids. CDR1 is SGHDN, CDR2 FVKESK, per germline. The V end was cut by 1 base, the J end by 9 bases, with 13 bases between.

This clone appeared once. The rearrangement uses TRBV27 and TRBJ1-4; 8 positions agree with TRBD1. This CDR3 is 13 amino acids long. The J segment lost 7 bases and the V segment lost 10 bases, leaving 8 bases of the junction unmatched. Germline loops: CDR1 MNHEY, CDR2 SMNVEV (reference sequence). This chain's CDR3 is CATTDRVGEKLFF. DNA of the CDR3: TGTGCCACTACGGACAGGGTGGGTGAAAAACTGTTTTTT.

The chain is built from TRBV30 and TRBJ1-4; no definite D call. Germline V gene data show CDR1 as GTSNPN and CDR2 as SVGIG (reference sequence). The CDR3 is made up of 13 amino acids. V lost 4 bases to trimming and J lost 4 bases, with 10 bases between them. The CDR3 here is CAWTQSFNEKLFF. CDR3 nucleotides: TGTGCCTGGACGCAGAGCTTTAATGAAAAACTGTTTTTT.